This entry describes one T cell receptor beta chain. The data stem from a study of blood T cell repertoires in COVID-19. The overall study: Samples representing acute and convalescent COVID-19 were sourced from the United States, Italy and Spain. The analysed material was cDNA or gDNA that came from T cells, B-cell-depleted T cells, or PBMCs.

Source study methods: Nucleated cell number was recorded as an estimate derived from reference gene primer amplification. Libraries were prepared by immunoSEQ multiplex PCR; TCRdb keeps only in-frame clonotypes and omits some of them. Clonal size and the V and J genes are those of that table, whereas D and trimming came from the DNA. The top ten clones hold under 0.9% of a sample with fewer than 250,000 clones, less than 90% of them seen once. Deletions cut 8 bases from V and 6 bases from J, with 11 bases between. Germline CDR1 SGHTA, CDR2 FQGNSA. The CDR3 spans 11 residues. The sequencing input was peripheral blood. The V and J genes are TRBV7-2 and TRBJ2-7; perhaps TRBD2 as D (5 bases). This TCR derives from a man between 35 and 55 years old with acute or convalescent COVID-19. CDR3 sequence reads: CASRGLAEQYF. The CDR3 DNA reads TGTGCCAGCCGAGGGTTAGCCGAGCAGTACTTC.